The 7 T cell receptor beta chains in this list originate from one sample, sequenced in a study of blood T cell repertoires in COVID-19. Some clones are missing from TCRdb's copy, which holds only in-frame ones; the method was immunoSEQ multiplex PCR. The sample holds 70,000 to 100,000 clones, 87% seen once. The sequenced sample was peripheral blood. The source is a woman between 55 and 75 years old with COVID-19, enrolled during active disease.

This clone was detected only a few times. The rearrangement joins TRBV14 to TRBJ1-2, with 7 bases fitting TRBD1. Germline values: CDR1 SGHDN, CDR2 FVKESK. V gave up 0 bases and J gave up 8 bases; unmatched junction bases: 6. The CDR3 contains 14 residues. The CDR3 spells CASSQETGVIGYTF. The DNA for the CDR3 is TGTGCCAGCAGCCAAGAAACAGGGGTAATCGGCTACACCTTC. The entire variable domain, with the rest obtained from reference TRBV14 and TRBJ1-2, is as follows: EAGVTQFPSHSVIEKGQTVTLRCDPISGHDNLYWYRRVMGKEIKFLLHFVKESKQDESGMPNNRFLAERTGGTYSTLKVQPAELEDSGVYFCASSQETGVIGYTFGSGTRLTVV.

The rearrangement links TRBV5-4 to TRBJ1-3; D is unclear. The CDR3 runs to 13 residues. CDR1 SGHNT and CDR2 YYREEE come from the germline V gene (reference sequence). The V end lost 0 bases, the J end lost 4 bases, and 5 bases lay between the germline ends. The CDR3 region has the DNA TGTGCCAGCAGCTTGGTGGGCGGAAACACCATATATTTT. It encodes CASSLVGGNTIYF.

The J gene is TRBJ1-2, the V gene TRBV2; D might be TRBD1 (5 bases). Looked up from germline, CDR1 is SNHLY and CDR2 is FYNNEI. CDR3 length equals 12 residues. Trimming took off 8 bases at V and 6 bases at J, with 13 bases between the two ends. For the CDR3, the DNA is TGTGCCAGCGCTATCAGGGTTCATGGCTACACCTTC. It is translated as CASAIRVHGYTF.

This sequence joins TRBV12-3 or TRBV12-4 and TRBJ2-7; a weak D match, TRBD2 (5 bases). CDR3 size: 12 residues. Trimming cost V 8 bases and J 1 base, with 9 bases left between them. This chain's CDR3 is CASQAESYEQYF. Here the CDR3 DNA reads TGTGCCAGCCAAGCGGAATCCTACGAGCAGTACTTC.

V usage is TRBV27 and J usage is TRBJ1-1; possible D gene TRBD1, 5 bases. The CDR3 consists of 13 residues. V lost 6 bases to trimming and J lost 7 bases, with 15 bases between them. Germline V gene data show CDR1 as MNHEY and CDR2 as SMNVEV (reference sequence). The CDR3 coding sequence is TGTGCCAGCAGCCGGGGGACGCCCAATGAAGCTTTCTTT. Protein sequence: CASSRGTPNEAFF.

Only one count was recorded for this clone. V is TRBV30 and J is TRBJ2-2, with D possibly TRBD2 on 6 matching bases. The CDR3 runs 17 residues. V dropped 5 bases and J dropped 0 bases, with 19 bases sitting between them. Germline V gene sequence: CDR1 GTSNPN, CDR2 SVGIG (reference sequence). For the CDR3, the DNA is TGTGCCTGGTCGCGCCCCCGGGACTGGTCGAACACCGGGGAGCTGTTTTTT. Translated: CAWSRPRDWSNTGELFF.

This chain links TRBV5-1 with TRBJ1-2, with 7 nucleotides matching TRBD1. CDR1 and CDR2 (germline): SGHRS, YFSETQ. The CDR3 consists of 13 residues. V dropped 4 bases and J dropped 5; count of bases not matched to a gene: 5. The CDR3 sequence is CASSPGQVYGYTF. In nucleotides, the CDR3 is TGCGCCAGCAGCCCCGGACAGGTTTATGGCTACACCTTC. Complete variable domain (other parts from reference TRBV5-1 and TRBJ1-2): KAGVTQTPRYLIKTRGQQVTLSCSPISGHRSVSWYQQTPGQGLQFLFEYFSETQRNKGNFPGRFSGRQFSNSRSEMNVSTLELGDSALYLCASSPGQVYGYTFGSGTRLTVV.